The entry that follows covers one T cell receptor (beta chain) sequence. This specimen comes from a study of CD8+ T cells in alopecia areata. Extraction and reverse transcription of RNA yielded cDNA as the sequencing template. Method: immunoSEQ multiplex PCR; TCRdb's copy keeps in-frame clones and lacks some. The sample has approximately 98,000 clones; 50% to 70% are singletons. Per the germline V gene, CDR1 is SGHVS and CDR2 is FNYEAQ. V shed 3 bases and J shed 3 bases, with 12 bases lying between them. The CDR3 extends over 14 amino acids. Source material: NKG2D-low CD8+ T cells sorted from blood. This TCR was sampled from a human donor with alopecia areata. This chain uses TRBV7-6 with TRBJ2-7; the D call may be TRBD1 or TRBD2 (5 bases each). CDR3 in amino acids: CASSFGDGLYEQYF. The DNA for the CDR3 is TGTGCCAGCAGCTTTGGGGACGGCCTCTACGAGCAGTACTTC.